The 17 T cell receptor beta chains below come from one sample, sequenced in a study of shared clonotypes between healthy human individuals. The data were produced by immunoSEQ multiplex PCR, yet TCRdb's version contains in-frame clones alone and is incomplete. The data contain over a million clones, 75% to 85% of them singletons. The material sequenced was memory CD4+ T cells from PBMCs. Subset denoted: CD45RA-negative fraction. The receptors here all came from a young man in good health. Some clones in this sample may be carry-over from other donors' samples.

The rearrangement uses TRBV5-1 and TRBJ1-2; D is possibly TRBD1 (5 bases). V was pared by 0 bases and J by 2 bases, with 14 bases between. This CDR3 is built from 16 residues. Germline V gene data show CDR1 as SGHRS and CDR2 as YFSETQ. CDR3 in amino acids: CASSLDSRGGNYGYTF. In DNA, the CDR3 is TGCGCCAGCAGCTTGGATTCCCGTGGGGGAAACTATGGCTACACCTTC.

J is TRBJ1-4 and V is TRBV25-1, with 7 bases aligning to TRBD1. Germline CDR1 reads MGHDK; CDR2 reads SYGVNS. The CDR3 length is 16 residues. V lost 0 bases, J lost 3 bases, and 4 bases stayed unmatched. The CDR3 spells CASSEYGTGANEKLFF. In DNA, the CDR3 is TGTGCCAGCAGTGAATACGGAACAGGGGCTAATGAAAAACTGTTTTTT.

The CDR3: CASSTGKNTEAFF. The DNA of the CDR3 is TGCGCCAGCAGTACAGGGAAGAACACTGAAGCTTTCTTT. V gene TRBV5-1 combines with J gene TRBJ1-1, with a weak D call TRBD1 (6 bases). This CDR3 has 13 amino acids. Looked up from germline, CDR1 is SGHRS and CDR2 is YFSETQ. Trimming cost V 5 bases and J 1 base, with 9 bases left between them.

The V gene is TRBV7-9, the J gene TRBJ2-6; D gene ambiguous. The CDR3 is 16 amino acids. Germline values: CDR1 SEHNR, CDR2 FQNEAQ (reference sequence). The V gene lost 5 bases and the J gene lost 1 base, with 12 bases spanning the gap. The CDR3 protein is CASSQGRSSGANVLTF. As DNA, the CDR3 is TGTGCCAGCAGCCAAGGAAGGAGTTCTGGGGCCAACGTCCTGACTTTC. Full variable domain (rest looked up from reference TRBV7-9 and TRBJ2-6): DTGVSQNPRHKITKRGQNVTFRCDPISEHNRLYWYRQTLGQGPEFLTYFQNEAQLEKSRLLSDRFSAERPKGSFSTLEIQRTEQGDSAMYLCASSQGRSSGANVLTFGAGSRLTVL.

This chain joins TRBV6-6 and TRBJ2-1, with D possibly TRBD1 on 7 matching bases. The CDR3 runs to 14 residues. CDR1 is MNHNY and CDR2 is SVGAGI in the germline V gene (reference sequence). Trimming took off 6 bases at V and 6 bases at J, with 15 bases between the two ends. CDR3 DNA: TGTGCCAGCAGCATGGCGCAGGGGGGCAATGAGCAGTTCTTC. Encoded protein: CASSMAQGGNEQFF.

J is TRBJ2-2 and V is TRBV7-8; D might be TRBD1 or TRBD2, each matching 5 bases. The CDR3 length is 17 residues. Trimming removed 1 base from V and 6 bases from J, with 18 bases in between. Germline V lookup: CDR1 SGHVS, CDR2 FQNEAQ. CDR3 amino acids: CASSLVRGGGRAGELFF. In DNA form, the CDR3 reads TGTGCCAGCAGCTTAGTTCGGGGCGGTGGCAGGGCCGGGGAGCTGTTTTTT. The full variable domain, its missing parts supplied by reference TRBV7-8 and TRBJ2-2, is GAGVSQSPRYKVAKRGQDVALRCDPISGHVSLFWYQQALGQGPEFLTYFQNEAQLDKSGLPSDRFFAERPEGSVSTLKIQRTQQEDSAVYLCASSLVRGGGRAGELFFGEGSRLTVL.

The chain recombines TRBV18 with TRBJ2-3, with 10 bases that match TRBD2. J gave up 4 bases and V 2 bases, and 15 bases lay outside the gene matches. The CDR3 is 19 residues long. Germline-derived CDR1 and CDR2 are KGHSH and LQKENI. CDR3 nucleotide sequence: TGTGCCAGCTCACCAACCGCCTTACTAGCGGGATTTGATGCAGATACGCAGTATTTT. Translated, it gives CASSPTALLAGFDADTQYF.

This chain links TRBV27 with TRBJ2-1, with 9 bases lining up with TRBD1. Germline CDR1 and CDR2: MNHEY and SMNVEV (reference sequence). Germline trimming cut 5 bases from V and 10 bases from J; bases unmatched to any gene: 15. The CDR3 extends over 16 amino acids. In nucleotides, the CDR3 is TGTGCCAGCAGTATAAACCCCGGGACAGGGATACGCGAGCAGTTCTTC. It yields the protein CASSINPGTGIREQFF.

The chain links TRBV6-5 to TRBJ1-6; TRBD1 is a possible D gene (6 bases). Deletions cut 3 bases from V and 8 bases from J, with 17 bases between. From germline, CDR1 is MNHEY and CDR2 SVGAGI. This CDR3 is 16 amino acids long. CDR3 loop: CASSYSLGRGHSPLHF. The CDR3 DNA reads TGTGCCAGCAGTTATTCACTCGGCAGGGGCCATTCACCCCTCCACTTT.

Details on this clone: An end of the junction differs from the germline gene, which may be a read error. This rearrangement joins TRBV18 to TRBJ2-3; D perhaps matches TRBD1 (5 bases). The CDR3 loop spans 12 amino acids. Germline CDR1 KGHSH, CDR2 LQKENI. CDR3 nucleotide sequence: TGTGCCAGCTCCCCACAGGAAGATACGCAGTATTTT. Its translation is CASSPQEDTQYF.

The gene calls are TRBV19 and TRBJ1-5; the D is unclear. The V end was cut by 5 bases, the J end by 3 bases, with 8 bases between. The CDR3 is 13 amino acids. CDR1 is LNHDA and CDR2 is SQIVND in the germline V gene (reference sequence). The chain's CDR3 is CASSVQHNQPQHF. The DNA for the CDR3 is TGTGCCAGTAGTGTGCAGCACAATCAGCCCCAGCATTTT. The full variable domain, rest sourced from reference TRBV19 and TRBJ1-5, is DGGITQSPKYLFRKEGQNVTLSCEQNLNHDAMYWYRQDPGQGLRLIYYSQIVNDFQKGDIAEGYSVSREKKESFPLTVTSAQKNPTAFYLCASSVQHNQPQHFGDGTRLSIL.

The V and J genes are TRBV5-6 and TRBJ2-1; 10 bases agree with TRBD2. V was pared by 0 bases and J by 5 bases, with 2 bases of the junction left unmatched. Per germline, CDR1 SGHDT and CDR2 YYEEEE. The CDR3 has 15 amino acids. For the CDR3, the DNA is TGTGCCAGCAGCTTGGATAGCGGGAGGCACAATGAGCAGTTCTTC. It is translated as CASSLDSGRHNEQFF.

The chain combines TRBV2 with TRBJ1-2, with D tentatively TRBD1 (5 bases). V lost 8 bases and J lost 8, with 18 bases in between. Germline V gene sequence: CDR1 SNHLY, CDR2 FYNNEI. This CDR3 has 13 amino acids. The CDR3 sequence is CASADSPPRGYTF. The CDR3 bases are TGTGCCAGCGCAGACAGCCCCCCGCGGGGCTACACCTTC.

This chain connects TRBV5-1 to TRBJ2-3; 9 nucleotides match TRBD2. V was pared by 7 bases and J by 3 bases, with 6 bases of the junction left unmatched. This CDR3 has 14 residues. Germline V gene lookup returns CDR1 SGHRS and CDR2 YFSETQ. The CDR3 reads CASDASGKTDTQYF. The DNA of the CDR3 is TGCGCCAGCGACGCTAGCGGGAAGACAGATACGCAGTATTTT.

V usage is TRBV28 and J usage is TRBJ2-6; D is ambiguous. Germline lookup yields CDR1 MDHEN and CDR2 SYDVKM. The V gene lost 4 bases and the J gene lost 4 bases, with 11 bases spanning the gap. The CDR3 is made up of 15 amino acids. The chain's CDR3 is CASSSPRRGANVLTF. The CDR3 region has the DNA TGTGCCAGCAGTTCCCCTCGCCGCGGGGCCAACGTCCTGACTTTC.

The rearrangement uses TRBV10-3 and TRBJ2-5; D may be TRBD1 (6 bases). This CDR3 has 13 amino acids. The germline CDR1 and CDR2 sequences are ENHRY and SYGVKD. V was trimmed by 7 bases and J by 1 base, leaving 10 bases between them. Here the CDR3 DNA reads TGTGCCATCACTGCGGACAGCCAAGAGACCCAGTACTTC. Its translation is CAITADSQETQYF.

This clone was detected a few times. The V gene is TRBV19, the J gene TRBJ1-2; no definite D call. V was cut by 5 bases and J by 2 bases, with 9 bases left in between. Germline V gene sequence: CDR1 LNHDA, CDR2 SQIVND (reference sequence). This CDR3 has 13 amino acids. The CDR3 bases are TGTGCCAGTAGTGGACGGGGAAACTATGGCTACACCTTC. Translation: CASSGRGNYGYTF.